The following is a TCR beta chain sequence with its context. Its antigen is not yet known. The sample holds no much larger clone one base away, and base qualities are not on file. The library came from 5' RACE. Sequencing instrument: Illumina HiSeq 2500. The second PCR ran for roughly 7 to 12 cycles and used a J-beta primer mix along with a sample-barcoded 5' primer. A unique molecular identifier was introduced onto each TCR beta cDNA molecule by a template-switch 5' adaptor carrying 12 random nucleotides. Each sample yielded at least 3 million CDR3-containing paired-end reads. The Mint cDNA synthesis kit, primed by a TRBC-specific oligonucleotide, was used to synthesize first-strand cDNA from all RNA. Following uracil-DNA glycosylase treatment, a first 18-cycle PCR with universal primers M1SS and BC2_uni_R was performed on all cDNA. Regarding the original processing steps: For normalization, 1 million high-quality reads were randomly selected from each sample, with every read carrying a distinct molecular identifier. Reads with shared molecular identifiers were discarded instead of being binned into consensus sequences. MiTCR, with a Q25 quality threshold and the strictest error-elimination algorithm, was used for CDR3 identification, clonotype clustering and error correction. A nonparametric unseen species model with Euler transformation was used to estimate a lower bound on total TCR beta diversity. The public sequencing data were trimmed at Q25 with fastp and processed into clonotypes with MiXCR by TCRdb, which kept only in-frame beta chains. CDR3 protein duplicates are merged, each entry listing the most common genes and DNA. These V and J calls derive from TCRdb rather than the authors' analysis. The sample table contains 780,000 or so distinct CDR3 sequences; only one count was recorded for approximately 60% of them. The ten top clones hold roughly 25% of the sample.

The junction shows trimming of 7 bases on V and 2 bases on J, and the gene matches do not reach 5 bases of it. Its CDR3 holds 14 amino acids, cysteine through phenylalanine. Just CDR3 DNA is preserved here, 42 bases in frame from base 1. CDR1 and CDR2 are read off the germline V gene (reference sequence) as DFQATT and SNEGSKA. These data originate in a study of blood T cells in healthy people across ages (dated by TCRdb to between 2014 and 2017). Some background on the complete study: Template switching captured roughly one uniquely barcoded TCR beta cDNA molecule per two T cells in model experiments. To track age-related changes in TCR beta repertoire diversity, the study relied on deep sequencing normalized with unique cDNA molecular identifiers. The donors were divided into four age groups: young (average 16 years), middle-aged (about 39), aged (62) and long-lived (around 87). To avoid experimental bias, donors of different ages were distributed randomly across sequencing lanes. For two donors (one aged 18 to 30 and one aged 80 or older), the study analyzed two additional independent replicas of 1 million unique cDNA reads from the same blood draw. The paper as a whole reports these results and caveats: The CMV infection status of donors was not known, potentially confounding age-related changes in expanded clonotypes. Bulk unsorted PBMC profiling prevented conclusive comparison of naive and antigen-experienced compartments. Estimates of total diversity based on one million sequenced T cells were considered lower bounds and underestimates. The percentage of naive T cells measured by flow cytometry correlated strongly with observed TCR beta diversity. Compared with the aged group, the long-lived group had more naive CD4+ T cells, fewer expanded clones and increased TCR diversity, a pattern suggesting age selection. Observed TCR beta diversity per million T cells fell roughly linearly with age, and a significant reduction was already apparent by age around 36.

Systemically healthy Caucasian individuals from Russia, approximately 39 in total and aged roughly 6 to 95 years, were included as donors. Around 10 milliliters of peripheral blood were collected from each donor into EDTA-treated Vacutainer tubes. Ficoll-Paque density-gradient centrifugation was used to isolate PBMCs, with at least 7 million obtained per sample. Trizol reagent was used to extract total RNA from the PBMCs, yielding at least 5 micrograms per sample. Naive CD45RAhigh/CD27high T cell percentages were measured by flow cytometry on a PBMC aliquot from every donor. The chain employs TRBV20-1 and TRBJ2-5, with 12 junctional bases fitting TRBD2. The sequenced sample consisted of blood. This TCR derives from a man aged 35 to 55 in good health. The sequenced DNA: TGCAGTGTATCGCTAGCGGGGGGGCAAGAGACCCAGTACTTC. Translated, it reads CSVSLAGGQETQYF.